This T cell receptor (beta chain) was observed in a study of cytomegalovirus exposure and HLA in healthy donors (dated by TCRdb to about 2017). Background for the entire study: According to an earlier analysis of several hundred of the donors, roughly 180 million T cells yielded 100 million or so unique TCR beta sequences and about 300 Gb of sequence data. The genetic ancestry cluster associated with self-reported Caucasian donors included 81% of the 398 genotyped donors. Along with the roughly 670-subject first cohort, a separate validation cohort of over a hundred different subjects was used. Every repertoire in the discovery cohort had been generated on one and the same sequencing platform. HLA typing included class I and class II loci at four-digit resolution. The study profiled the T cell repertoires of about 720 subjects by immunosequencing and related them to cytomegalovirus serostatus. Donor age, sex, ethnicity and CMV serostatus were compiled alongside the repertoire data. The number of donors typed differed by locus, with about 629-630 for A, B, C, DRB1 and DQB1, about 500 for DQA1, 600 to 610 for DPA1, and 472 for DPB1. On average, roughly 240,000 unique TCR beta nucleotide sequences were sequenced per donor among more than 350 genotyped donors of the cohort, with roughly a sixth of those sequences being non-productive. An early release covering around 630 HLA-typed donors comprised approximately 290 gigabases of sequencing data and 85 million to 100 million unique TCR sequences. A handful of DR-DQ haplotypes were handled as single units for association and clustering because linkage in the cohort was strong. The later analysis used no new phenotypic data to find candidate immune exposures, relying instead on TCR beta sequences and their occurrence across donors. To decide whether each TCR beta V gene segment behaved as functional or pseudogenic, an earlier analysis of some 570 of the donors relied on high-throughput TCR beta sequencing. The aim of the study was to test whether cataloging public T cell receptors could identify signatures of past pathogen exposure. In a later genetic analysis, genome-wide SNP genotypes for about three fifths of the roughly 670 donors were used, and that subset was treated as a discovery cohort. High-throughput TCR immunosequencing, statistical association of individual TCRs with disease status, and machine learning were combined to predict cytomegalovirus infection status. A later analysis re-examined previously published TCR beta repertoires from over 500 donors and added high-resolution HLA genotyping to investigate patterns of TCR occurrence. Paper-wide results and their limitations: The only immune exposure information available for the cohort was CMV serostatus. In vitro tests confirmed that a few of the cytomegalovirus-associated TCR beta chains recognize cytomegalovirus antigens. While some public TCRs were present in many individuals, most TCR sequences turned up only very rarely across donors. In a later analysis, TCR association rates were found to vary across HLA loci, with the most associated TCRs seen for DRB1 alleles and the fewest for HLA-C alleles. Broadly in line with IMGT annotations, most TCR beta V segments showed up in productive rearrangements about 87% or about 30% of the time in an earlier analysis of several hundred of the donors. A later analysis found that HLA-associated TCR beta chains were more clonally expanded and had lower generation probabilities than equally common non-associated chains. Because HLA typing was unavailable for some donors at each locus, only the typed subset was used in association tests. The 87-base-pair reads could not distinguish some IMGT-functional V segments, including TRBV6-2 and TRBV6-3, so those segments were excluded. A further reported finding was that TCR beta sequences accurately predicted the HLA-A and HLA-B alleles for most subjects in the first cohort. Sequencing depth was assumed to be roughly uniform across donors in the presence/absence analyses, though that assumption may not hold. Strong co-occurrence of HLA alleles, especially DR and DQ, made assigning TCR associations to individual alleles difficult. At a false discovery rate of 0.05, a later analysis linked some 17,000 TCR beta sequences to specific HLA alleles. Because counts were too low, roughly 16 rarely observed V segments, including chromosome 9 orphons, were excluded from the earlier analysis of a few hundred of the donors. V-gene and J-gene trimming of TCR beta chains was associated with a missense DCLRE1C variant in a later genetic analysis, and the association was replicated in an independent cohort. The authors suggested that the approach could potentially be extended to other disease states and immunological phenotypes. According to a later analysis, most CMV-associated TCR beta chains appeared to be HLA-restricted, and the HLA associations seemed to be driven largely by CMV exposure. Cytomegalovirus status was reported to be diagnosed by the classifier with high specificity and sensitivity in both the original and validation cohorts. Correlated functional status among segregating V segments might be attributable to linkage disequilibrium, but an unknown experimental factor could not be ruled out. The study gave a list of 150 to 200 TCR beta chains associated with cytomegalovirus. In a later analysis, several top co-occurrence clusters were reported to appear linked to parvovirus B19, influenza, CMV and Epstein-Barr virus. A cluster of highly shared sequence variants was judged likely to represent a technical artifact of the sequencing pipeline. The cohort was sequenced for TCR beta chains only, and without alpha or paired-chain data the features that could be detected were limited. A later genetic analysis reported fewer N-insertions in productive TCRs among donors in an Asian-associated ancestry cluster than the roughly 700-donor mean.

This clone has a single count. No cognate antigen has been identified for it. Per-base quality was not reported, and no clone a single base away is much larger than it. Clipping removes 1 base from V and 4 bases from J, with 8 as the unmatched junction base count. CDR1 SEHNR and CDR2 FQNEAQ were looked up in the germline V gene (reference sequence). The CDR3 contains 16 residues, cysteine and phenylalanine counted. The only DNA kept is the CDR3, 48 bases in frame from the first base. Receptor amplification or capture employed the immunoSEQ multiplex PCR assay. For the multiplex PCR, a mixture combining 60 forward primers for TCR Vbeta segments and 13 reverse primers for TCR Jbeta segments was used. The CDR3 region of rearranged TCR beta genes was amplified from genomic DNA by a multiplex PCR assay. Amplified TCR beta libraries were sequenced as 87-base-pair reads on the Illumina HiSeq System. In the paper's pipeline: In a later analysis, roughly 80 million unique TCR beta chains were counted across the 650 to 750 repertoires, and roughly 11 million of these chains were shared by at least two donors. A nearest-neighbor algorithm error-corrected the raw reads and collapsed the reads into unique sequences, merging closely related sequences to remove PCR and sequencing errors. Alignment of CDR3 sequences to IMGT reference sequences was used to assign V, D and J gene segments. Each retained sequence needed at least a six-nucleotide match to both a V gene segment and a J gene segment. Rearrangements were called productive when the CDR3 lacked stop codons and stayed in frame with V and J; all others were non-productive. Following IMGT convention, CDR3 was defined as the stretch from the second conserved V-encoded cysteine to the conserved J-encoded phenylalanine. Sequences without an unambiguous match to a single V gene segment were excluded from the earlier analysis of about 630 of the donors. An earlier analysis of a few hundred of the donors called V segments functional above 56.7% productive rearrangements and segregating when the between-donor standard deviation exceeded 5%. To diagnose cytomegalovirus status from the catalog of TCR beta chain sequences, a statistical classification framework was built. A later analysis assigned V and J genes by comparing TCR nucleotide sequences with IMGT/GENE-DB human TR gene sequences. In a later analysis, CDR3 sequences and most-parsimonious VDJ recombination scenarios were assigned using the TCRdist pipeline. In a later analysis, every TCR beta chain was defined by the combination of its CDR3 amino acid sequence and its V-gene family, and reads without a unique V-gene family were dropped. In a later analysis, fewer than 650 highly shared, low-generation-probability nucleotide sequences were removed to address suspected cross-contamination and a sequencing artifact. A later analysis calculated a clonal expansion index for each public chain from normalized within-repertoire ranks of inferred template counts. Generation probabilities in a later analysis came from a VDJ recombination model fitted to out-of-frame rearrangements, and those results were checked against IGoR. Hypergeometric tests were used in a later analysis to score TCR-TCR, TCR-HLA and TCR-CMV co-occurrence, with a repertoire-size bias correction applied to the TCR pairs. A later analysis estimated false discovery rates by permuting HLA or CMV assignments 20 times. In a later analysis, co-occurring TCRs were grouped using DBSCAN, and TCRdist sequence similarity was added for clustering within HLA-allele-positive subsets. For co-occurrence clustering, repertoires with fewer than 30,000 or more than 120,000 public chains were excluded, along with a handful of repertoires with anomalous nucleotide sharing. Entries here come from immuneACCESS through TCRdb and include only in-frame sequences with V and J called. Some clones fail to appear in such tables; in the studies checked, an unresolved V gene covers under half of the shortfall, and the cause of the remainder is unknown. V and J calls plus clone size are reproduced from that table; the DNA served to infer D and trimming. In all, the sample holds about 140,000 clones, and approximately 83% of those were seen once. The top ten hold 2.5% to 3.5% of the sample.

The cohort consisted of 600 or so healthy bone marrow donors. Cohort members were all nominally healthy when sampled, although unrecorded immune exposures were likely present. The donor was CMV seronegative and belonged to the group of roughly 330 seronegative cohort members. Each donor provided a peripheral blood sample, and peripheral blood mononuclear cells were used for TCR beta sequencing. The Qiagen DNeasy Blood Extraction Kit was used to extract genomic DNA from the blood cell samples. The clonotype comes from a male donor in good health and CMV-seronegative. Sample: PBMCs. This chain is built from TRBV7-9 and TRBJ1-2, and 8 junction bases match TRBD1. The CDR3 in this case is CASSLGPQGAGYGYTF. The sequence in DNA is TGTGCCAGCAGCTTAGGTCCCCAGGGGGCCGGCTATGGCTACACCTTC.